This T cell receptor beta chain was captured by sequencing in a study of T cells after posttransplantation cyclophosphamide. Unmatched junction bases numbered 3, after V lost 3 bases and J lost 3 bases. This CDR3 has 14 amino acids. Per germline, CDR1 MGHRA and CDR2 YSYEKL. Busulfan-fludarabine conditioning, marrow transplant, and cyclophosphamide on days +3 and +4 were administered. Points from the study as a whole: Later blood repertoires were often dominated by clones from the donor CD8+ memory compartment. Skin or GI-infiltrating T cells shared few TRB sequences with blood. Recipient CMV seropositivity and CMV reactivation strongly tracked TRB clonality.

There are a few counts of this clone. Its antigen remains unknown. Clones were sequenced by immunoSEQ multiplex PCR, and TCRdb holds only the in-frame ones, with some missing. The sample lists 2,700 or so clones, roughly two thirds occurring once. This chain connects TRBV4-1 to TRBJ2-7; 9 bases are shared with TRBD2. The receptor's source is a female patient aged 50-65 years who received an allogeneic stem cell transplant from a related donor, was CMV-positive, and had no GVHD. Some T cells may be transferred from the graft donor. Sequences were derived from PBMCs, sampled 30 days after allogeneic stem cell transplant with posttransplant cyclophosphamide. DNA of the CDR3: TGCGCCAGCAGCCACGGGACTAGCAGCTACGAGCAGTACTTC. This sequence encodes CASSHGTSSYEQYF.